Presented here are 24 T cell receptor beta chains from one specimen sequenced in a study of CD8 T cells in Susac syndrome. RNA amounts of roughly 0.45 to 1 ug underwent reverse transcription with random hexamers. TCRdb itself ran the immunoSEQ multiplex PCR reads through MiXCR, one entry per CDR3 protein. The repertoire holds some 300,000 distinct CDR3 sequences, with about 89% as singletons. The sample comprised CD8+ T cells from PBMCs. The receptors stem from a human donor with multiple sclerosis.

The V and J genes are TRBV30 and TRBJ1-2; D might be TRBD1 (6 bases). CDR1 is GTSNPN and CDR2 is SVGIG in the germline V gene (reference sequence). CDR3 length: 13 amino acids. The germline V and J ends were trimmed by 4 bases and 6 bases, with 15 bases remaining between them. The CDR3 DNA sequence: TGTGCCTGGATGTGGGACACGACAGATGGCTACACCTTC. It codes for CAWMWDTTDGYTF.

Here the CDR3 DNA reads TGTGCCAGCAGCTTAGACTACAGGAACACCGGGGAGCTGTTTTTT. It specifies CASSLDYRNTGELFF. The chain uses TRBV11-2 and TRBJ2-2; no clear D. Germline lookup yields CDR1 SGHAT and CDR2 FQNNGV. The CDR3 has 15 residues. V shed 0 bases and J shed 1 base, with 6 bases lying between them.

The rearrangement joins TRBV12-3 or TRBV12-4 to TRBJ2-7, with 7 bases that match TRBD2. The V segment lost 8 bases and the J segment 3 bases; nucleotides outside the gene matches: 10. The CDR3 is 14 amino acids. CDR3 residues: CASGGWEGLYEQYF. In DNA form, the CDR3 reads TGTGCCAGCGGAGGGTGGGAGGGCCTCTACGAGCAGTACTTC.

The chain joins TRBV27 to TRBJ2-1, with 7 bases aligning to TRBD2. The CDR3 is made up of 16 amino acids. CDR1 and CDR2 (germline): MNHEY, SMNVEV (reference sequence). V lost 4 bases, J lost 5 bases, and 11 bases stayed unmatched. The CDR3 sequence: CASSSLGRGINNEQFF. DNA of the CDR3: TGTGCCAGCAGTTCCTTGGGGCGGGGGATTAACAATGAGCAGTTCTTC.

The chain has TRBV2 and TRBJ2-1, with 8 bases fitting TRBD1. The CDR3 is made up of 14 amino acids. Unmatched junction bases numbered 5, after V lost 6 bases and J lost 4 bases. Germline assignment: CDR1 SNHLY and CDR2 FYNNEI. The DNA of the CDR3 is TGTGCCAGCAGCTACGGACAGGGTTACAATGAGCAGTTCTTC. Translating it yields CASSYGQGYNEQFF.

This CDR3 is CSVDRLNTGELFF. The CDR3 nucleotides read TGCAGCGTTGACAGGCTTAACACCGGGGAGCTGTTTTTT. This sequence joins TRBV29-1 and TRBJ2-2; D uncertain. V was cut by 3 bases and J by 2 bases, with 7 bases left in between. This CDR3 is built from 13 residues. Germline V gene lookup returns CDR1 SQVTM and CDR2 ANQGSEA.

The CDR3 protein is CSASLAGVEEQYF. The CDR3 bases are TGCAGTGCTAGCTTAGCGGGAGTTGAAGAGCAGTACTTC. The chain employs TRBV20-1 and TRBJ2-7; 9 bases are a match to TRBD2. The CDR3 is made up of 13 amino acids. V gave up 3 bases and J gave up 7 bases; unmatched junction bases: 7. Germline V gives CDR1 DFQATT, CDR2 SNEGSKA (reference sequence).

This rearrangement joins TRBV28 to TRBJ2-3; D is unresolved. Germline-derived CDR1 and CDR2 are MDHEN and SYDVKM. The V end lost 7 bases, the J end lost 0 bases, and 14 bases lay between the germline ends. The CDR3 consists of 15 residues. CDR3 in amino acids: CASTLGTYSTDTQYF. The DNA for the CDR3 is TGTGCCAGCACCCTGGGAACATACAGCACAGATACGCAGTATTTT.

The genes are TRBV29-1 and TRBJ1-2; the match to TRBD1 covers 12 bases. Per the germline V gene, CDR1 is SQVTM and CDR2 is ANQGSEA. The ends lost 6 bases at V and 9 bases at J; junction bases unmatched: 14. This CDR3 contains 15 residues. CDR3 region: CSVMGQGALKVRYTF. In nucleotides, the CDR3 is TGCAGCGTGATGGGACAGGGGGCCTTAAAGGTTCGCTACACCTTC.

This chain connects TRBV12-3 or TRBV12-4 to TRBJ2-6; possible D gene TRBD2, 5 bases. The V and J ends lost 3 bases and 2 bases respectively, with 20 bases between them. The CDR3 runs 19 residues. The CDR3 sequence is CASSFIGLPVRPGANVLTF. CDR3 coding DNA: TGTGCCAGCAGTTTTATCGGACTCCCGGTCAGGCCTGGGGCCAACGTCCTGACTTTC.

This clonotype was detected many times. The chain recombines TRBV6-2 or TRBV6-3 with TRBJ2-1; D ambiguous. The CDR3 length is 13 residues. Trimming pared 2 bases from V and 4 bases from J, leaving 6 bases between. Germline V gene sequence: CDR1 MNHEY, CDR2 SVGEGT. CDR3 amino acids: CASSYDKYNEQFF. The CDR3 nucleotides read TGTGCCAGCAGTTACGACAAATACAATGAGCAGTTCTTC.

The sample holds one count of this clonotype. V gene TRBV6-6 combines with J gene TRBJ2-2; tentative D call: TRBD2 (5 bases). V was pared by 7 bases and J by 6 bases, with 9 bases between. Germline V gene data show CDR1 as MNHNY and CDR2 as SVGAGI (reference sequence). The CDR3 is made up of 12 amino acids. CDR3 nucleotides: TGTGCCAGCACTTCGGAGGCCGGGGAGCTGTTTTTT. This sequence encodes CASTSEAGELFF.

The chain joins TRBV29-1 to TRBJ1-2; 8 nucleotides align to TRBD1. CDR1 and CDR2 (germline): SQVTM, ANQGSEA. The CDR3 has 12 amino acids. The CDR3 region has the DNA TGCAGTGTTCCTCAGGGGGCGGAAGGCTACACCTTC. The encoded protein is CSVPQGAEGYTF.

The V and J genes are TRBV7-9 and TRBJ2-1; D call uncertain. V was pared by 1 base and J by 9 bases, with 10 bases between. CDR1 and CDR2 (germline): SEHNR, FQNEAQ (reference sequence). CDR3 length: 13 residues. The CDR3 is CASSLEGITEQFF. The CDR3 DNA sequence: TGTGCCAGCAGCTTAGAAGGAATTACTGAGCAGTTCTTC.

There are a few counts of this clonotype. J is TRBJ2-3 and V is TRBV9; D remains ambiguous. Germline lookup yields CDR1 SGDLS and CDR2 YYNGEE. This CDR3 has 10 amino acids. V lost 3 bases and J 5 bases, leaving 1 base between the germline ends. As DNA, the CDR3 is TGTGCCAGCAGCGGAGATACGCAGTATTTT. Amino acid sequence: CASSGDTQYF.

The chain carries TRBV7-2 and TRBJ2-1, with TRBD1 matching over 10 bases. The CDR3 runs 17 residues. The V gene end was trimmed by 4 bases and the J gene end by 13 bases; junction bases not matched to a gene: 19. Germline lookup yields CDR1 SGHTA and CDR2 FQGNSA. CDR3 residues: CASSSRVGDRGGLDQFF. In DNA form, the CDR3 reads TGTGCCAGCAGCTCCCGCGTAGGGGACAGGGGAGGACTTGATCAGTTCTTC.

Note on this clonotype: The junction and the germline gene differ at one end; a read error may be behind it. DNA of the CDR3: TGCGCCAGCAGCCAAGAGTCCGGAAACAATCACCCCCAGCATTTT. Translating it yields CASSQESGNNHPQHF. The V and J genes are TRBV4-1 and TRBJ1-5; no reliable D call. CDR1 is MGHRA and CDR2 is YSYEKL in the germline V gene. The CDR3 loop spans 15 amino acids.

The chain is built from TRBV10-3 and TRBJ2-7; D is ambiguous. V was cut by 8 bases and J by 0 bases, with 11 bases left in between. Germline V lookup: CDR1 ENHRY, CDR2 SYGVKD. The CDR3 spans 13 residues. This CDR3 reads CAIPGRYSYEQYF. CDR3 bases: TGTGCCATCCCCGGACGTTACTCCTACGAGCAGTACTTC.

The rearrangement joins TRBV5-1 to TRBJ1-3, with D possibly matching TRBD1 (6 bases). The CDR3 loop spans 15 amino acids. V dropped 1 base and J dropped 4 bases, with 12 bases sitting between them. Looked up from germline, CDR1 is SGHRS and CDR2 is YFSETQ. CDR3 residues: CASSLLGAAGNTIYF. In DNA form, the CDR3 reads TGCGCCAGCAGCTTGCTGGGGGCGGCCGGAAACACCATATATTTT.

This rearrangement joins TRBV9 to TRBJ2-1, with 14 bases that match TRBD2. After removal of 2 bases from V and 10 bases from J, the junction contained 11 bases not matched to a gene. There are 17 residues in the CDR3. Germline V gene data show CDR1 as SGDLS and CDR2 as YYNGEE. The CDR3 DNA follows: TGTGCCAGCAGCGTGGGGACTAGCGGGAGCCGTTCCGGGGAGCAGTTCTTC. Its protein product is CASSVGTSGSRSGEQFF.

The rearrangement joins TRBV6-2 or TRBV6-3 to TRBJ2-1; D possibly corresponds to TRBD1 (5 bases). In germline, CDR1 is MNHEY, CDR2 SVGEGT. The CDR3 is made up of 18 amino acids. V shed 0 bases and J shed 0 bases, with 15 bases lying between them. The CDR3 nucleotides are TGTGCCAGCAGTTACTCCAGGGAACATCTGAGCTCCTACAATGAGCAGTTCTTC. Its protein product is CASSYSREHLSSYNEQFF.

V usage is TRBV27 and J usage is TRBJ2-6; 8 nucleotides match TRBD1. Unmatched junction bases numbered 19, after V lost 5 bases and J lost 10 bases. There are 18 residues in the CDR3. The germline CDR1 and CDR2 sequences are MNHEY and SMNVEV (reference sequence). The CDR3 protein is CASSPNPLEDRAVNVLTF. CDR3 nucleotides: TGTGCCAGCAGTCCAAACCCCCTCGAGGACAGGGCAGTGAACGTCCTGACTTTC.

The CDR3 reads CASSSVYSNQPQHF. The CDR3 DNA reads TGTGCCAGTAGTTCTGTGTATAGCAATCAGCCCCAGCATTTT. The chain is built from TRBV19 and TRBJ1-5; D gene unclear. The germline V and J ends were trimmed by 5 bases and 0 bases, with 8 bases remaining between them. The CDR3 extends over 14 amino acids. CDR1 is LNHDA, CDR2 SQIVND, per germline (reference sequence).

This rearrangement joins TRBV29-1 to TRBJ1-1, with D unresolved. V was shortened by 4 bases and J by 4 bases, with 13 bases between the two germline ends. The CDR3 contains 13 residues. Germline CDR1 SQVTM, CDR2 ANQGSEA. CDR3 in amino acids: CSVGPRYSTEAFF. As DNA, the CDR3 is TGCAGCGTTGGTCCTCGATATTCCACTGAAGCTTTCTTT.